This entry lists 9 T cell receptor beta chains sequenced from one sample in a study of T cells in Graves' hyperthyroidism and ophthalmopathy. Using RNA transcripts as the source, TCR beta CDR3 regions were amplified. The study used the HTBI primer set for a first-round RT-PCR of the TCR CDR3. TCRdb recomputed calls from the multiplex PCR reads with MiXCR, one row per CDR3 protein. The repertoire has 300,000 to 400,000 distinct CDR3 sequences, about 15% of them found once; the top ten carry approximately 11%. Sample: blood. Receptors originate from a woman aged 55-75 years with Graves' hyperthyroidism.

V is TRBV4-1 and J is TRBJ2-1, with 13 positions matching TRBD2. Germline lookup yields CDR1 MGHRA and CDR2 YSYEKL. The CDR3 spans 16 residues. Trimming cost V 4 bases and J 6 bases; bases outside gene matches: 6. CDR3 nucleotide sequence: TGCGCCAGCAGCCCTCGGACTAGCGGGGGCCCCAATGAGCAGTTCTTC. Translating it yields CASSPRTSGGPNEQFF.

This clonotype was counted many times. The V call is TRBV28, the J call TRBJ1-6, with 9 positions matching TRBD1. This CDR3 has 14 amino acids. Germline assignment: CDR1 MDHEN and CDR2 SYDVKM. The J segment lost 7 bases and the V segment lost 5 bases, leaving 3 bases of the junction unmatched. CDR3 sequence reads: CASSIGQGNSPLHF. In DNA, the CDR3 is TGTGCCAGCAGTATCGGACAGGGGAATTCACCCCTCCACTTT.

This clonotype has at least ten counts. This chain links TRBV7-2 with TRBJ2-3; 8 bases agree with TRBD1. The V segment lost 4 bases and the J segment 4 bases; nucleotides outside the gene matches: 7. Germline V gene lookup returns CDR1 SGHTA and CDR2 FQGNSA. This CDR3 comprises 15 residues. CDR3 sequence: CASSSIPGGADTQYF. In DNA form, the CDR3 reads TGTGCCAGCAGCTCAATCCCAGGGGGCGCAGATACGCAGTATTTT. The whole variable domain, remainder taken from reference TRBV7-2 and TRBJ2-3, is GAGVSQSPSNKVTEKGKDVELRCDPISGHTALYWYRQSLGQGLEFLIYFQGNSAPDKSGLPSDRFSAERTGGSVSTLTIQRTQQEDSAVYLCASSSIPGGADTQYFGPGTRLTVL.

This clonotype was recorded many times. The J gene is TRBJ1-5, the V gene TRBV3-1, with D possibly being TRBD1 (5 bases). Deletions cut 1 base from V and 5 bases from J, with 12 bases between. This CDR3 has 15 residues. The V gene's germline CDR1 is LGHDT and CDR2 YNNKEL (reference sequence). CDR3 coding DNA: TGTGCCAGCAGCCAAGTTTCAGGGCCCCATCAGCCCCAGCATTTT. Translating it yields CASSQVSGPHQPQHF.

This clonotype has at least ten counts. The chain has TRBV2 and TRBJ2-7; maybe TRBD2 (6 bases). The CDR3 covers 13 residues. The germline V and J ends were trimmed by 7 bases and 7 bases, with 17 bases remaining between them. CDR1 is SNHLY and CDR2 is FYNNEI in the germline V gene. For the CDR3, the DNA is TGTGCCAGCACCCCGGAACTAGCTCGGGAGCAGTACTTC. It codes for CASTPELAREQYF. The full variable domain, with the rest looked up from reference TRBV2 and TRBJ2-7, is EPEVTQTPSHQVTQMGQEVILRCVPISNHLYFYWYRQILGQKVEFLVSFYNNEISEKSEIFDDQFSVERPDGSNFTLKIRSTKLEDSAMYFCASTPELAREQYFGPGTRLTVT.

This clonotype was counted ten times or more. CDR3 coding DNA: TGTGCCACTGCGGCGGGGGGGTGGGAGACCCAGTACTTC. This gives the protein CATAAGGWETQYF. V usage is TRBV15 and J usage is TRBJ2-5, with 9 bases fitting TRBD2. This CDR3 is 13 amino acids long. Trimming at V came to 9 bases and at J to 5 bases, leaving 7 bases not matched to a gene. CDR1 and CDR2 from the germline V gene are LNHNV and YYDKDF (reference sequence). Drawing the rest from reference TRBV15 and TRBJ2-5, the complete variable domain is DAMVIQNPRYQVTQFGKPVTLSCSQTLNHNVMYWYQQKSSQAPKLLFHYYDKDFNNEADTPDNFQSRRPNTSFCFLDIRSPGLGDTAMYLCATAAGGWETQYFGPGTRLLVL.

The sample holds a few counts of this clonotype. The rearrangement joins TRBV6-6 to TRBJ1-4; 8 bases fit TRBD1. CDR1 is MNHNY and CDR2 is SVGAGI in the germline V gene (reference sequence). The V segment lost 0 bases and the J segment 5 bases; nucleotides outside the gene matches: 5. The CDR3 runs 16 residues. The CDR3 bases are TGTGCCAGCAGTTACTCGCGGGACAGGCCGAATGAAAAACTGTTTTTT. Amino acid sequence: CASSYSRDRPNEKLFF.

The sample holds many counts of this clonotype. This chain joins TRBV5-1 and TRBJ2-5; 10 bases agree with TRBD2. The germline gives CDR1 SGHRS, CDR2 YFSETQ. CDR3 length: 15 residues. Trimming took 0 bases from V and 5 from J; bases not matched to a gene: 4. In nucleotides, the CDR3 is TGCGCCAGCAGCTTGGGGATAGCGGGAGGCGAGACCCAGTACTTC. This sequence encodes CASSLGIAGGETQYF.

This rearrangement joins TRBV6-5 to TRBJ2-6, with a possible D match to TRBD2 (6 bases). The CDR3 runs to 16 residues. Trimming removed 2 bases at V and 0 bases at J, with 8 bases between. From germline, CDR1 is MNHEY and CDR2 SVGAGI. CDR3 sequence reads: CASSYGGNSGANVLTF. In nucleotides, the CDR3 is TGTGCCAGCAGTTACGGCGGGAACTCTGGGGCCAACGTCCTGACTTTC.